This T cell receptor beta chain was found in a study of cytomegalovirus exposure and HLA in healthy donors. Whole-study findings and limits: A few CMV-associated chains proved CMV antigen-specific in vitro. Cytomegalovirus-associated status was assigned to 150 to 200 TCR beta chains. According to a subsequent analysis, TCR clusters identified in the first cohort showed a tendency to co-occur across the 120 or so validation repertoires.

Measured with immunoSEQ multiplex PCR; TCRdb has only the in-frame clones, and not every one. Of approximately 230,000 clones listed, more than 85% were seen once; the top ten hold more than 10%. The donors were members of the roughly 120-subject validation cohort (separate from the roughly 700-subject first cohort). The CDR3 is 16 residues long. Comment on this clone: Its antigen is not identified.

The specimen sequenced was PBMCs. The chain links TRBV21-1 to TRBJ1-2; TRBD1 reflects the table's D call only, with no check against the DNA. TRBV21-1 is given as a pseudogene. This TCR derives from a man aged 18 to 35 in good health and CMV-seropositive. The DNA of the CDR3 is TGTGCCAGCAGCAAAGCCTCGTCTTTGGGGGCGCGTGGCTACACCTTC. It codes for CASSKASSLGARGYTF.